Listed here are 14 T cell receptor beta chains from one sample, sequenced in a study of neoadjuvant anti-PD-1 for oral cavity cancer. The data were produced by immunoSEQ multiplex PCR, yet TCRdb's version contains in-frame clones alone and is incomplete. The sample carries approximately 83,000 clones, 70% to 85% recorded once. The sequenced sample was PBMCs, obtained before nivolumab (anti-PD-1) treatment. These receptors were obtained from a person aged 35 to 85 with oral cavity squamous cell carcinoma.

The rearrangement joins TRBV14 to TRBJ1-1; D is ambiguous. The CDR3 contains 13 residues. Germline CDR1 and CDR2: SGHDN and FVKESK. Trimming took off 0 bases at V and 4 bases at J, with 6 bases between the two ends. For the CDR3, the DNA is TGTGCCAGCAGCCAAGATATGGCCACTGAAGCTTTCTTT. It is translated as CASSQDMATEAFF.

This chain uses TRBV5-6 with TRBJ2-1; TRBD1 is a possible D gene (5 bases). Trimming removed 5 bases from V and 1 base from J, with 13 bases in between. The CDR3 runs 15 residues. CDR1 is SGHDT and CDR2 is YYEEEE in the germline V gene. CDR3 amino acids: CASRLGQVSYNEQFF. In nucleotides, the CDR3 is TGTGCCAGCAGGCTAGGACAAGTTTCCTACAATGAGCAGTTCTTC.

A few counts support this clone. The CDR3 DNA sequence: TGTGCCAGCAGCACCGGGACAGCGAATAATGAAAAACTGTTTTTT. It specifies CASSTGTANNEKLFF. J is TRBJ1-4 and V is TRBV9, with 7 bases that match TRBD1. Germline CDR1 SGDLS, CDR2 YYNGEE. The CDR3 is made up of 15 amino acids. V gave up 4 bases and J gave up 4 bases; unmatched junction bases: 7.

The gene calls are TRBV4-2 and TRBJ2-3, with a tentative D call TRBD2 (5 bases). V lost 1 base, J lost 3 bases, and 14 bases lay in between. CDR1 LGHNA and CDR2 YNFKEQ come from the germline V gene. CDR3 length: 16 residues. CDR3 bases: TGTGCCAGCAGCCAAGGAAACCTCGGGAAAACAGATACGCAGTATTTT. It translates to CASSQGNLGKTDTQYF.

This chain connects TRBV7-6 to TRBJ2-2, with unresolved D. The V and J ends lost 5 bases and 1 base respectively, with 8 bases between them. From germline, CDR1 is SGHVS and CDR2 FNYEAQ. The CDR3 spans 14 residues. The CDR3 DNA reads TGTGCCAGCAGCCTGGGTCGGAACACCGGGGAGCTGTTTTTT. It translates to CASSLGRNTGELFF.

The chain recombines TRBV4-2 with TRBJ2-2; TRBD2 matches at 7 bases. This CDR3 spans 16 amino acids. After removal of 3 bases from V and 3 bases from J, the junction contained 7 bases not matched to a gene. The germline V gene encodes CDR1 LGHNA and CDR2 YNFKEQ. CDR3 sequence (DNA): TGTGCCAGCAGCCAGGGGAGCGGGACGGACACCGGGGAGCTGTTTTTT. Its protein product is CASSQGSGTDTGELFF.

V gene TRBV6-5 combines with J gene TRBJ1-2, with 7 bases matching TRBD1. Germline CDR1 is MNHEY and CDR2 is SVGAGI. The CDR3 is 13 residues long. Unmatched junction bases numbered 0, after V lost 2 bases and J lost 3 bases. CDR3 DNA sequence: TGTGCCAGCAGTTACGGGACAGACTATGGCTACACCTTC. This sequence encodes CASSYGTDYGYTF.

The CDR3 DNA follows: TGTGCCAGCAGCCGTTCCTACAATCAGCCCCAGCATTTT. Translating it yields CASSRSYNQPQHF. The chain uses TRBV6-5 and TRBJ1-5; no clear D. CDR1 is MNHEY, CDR2 SVGAGI, per germline. The length of the CDR3 is 13 residues. Trimming pared 6 bases from V and 3 bases from J, leaving 9 bases between.

This chain uses TRBV30 with TRBJ2-1; possible D gene TRBD2, 6 bases. Trimming removed 8 bases from V and 10 bases from J, with 15 bases in between. Germline V lookup: CDR1 GTSNPN, CDR2 SVGIG (reference sequence). The CDR3 is made up of 11 amino acids. The CDR3 reads CARDGTHEQFF. DNA of the CDR3: TGTGCCCGCGACGGGACTCACGAGCAGTTCTTC.

The chain joins TRBV6-6 to TRBJ2-7; 7 bases fit TRBD1. The CDR3 is made up of 14 amino acids. The ends lost 5 bases at V and 0 bases at J; junction bases unmatched: 4. Germline V gene lookup returns CDR1 MNHNY and CDR2 SVGAGI (reference sequence). CDR3 coding DNA: TGTGCCAGCAGTCTGGGACAGACCTCCTACGAGCAGTACTTC. Protein: CASSLGQTSYEQYF.

The chain carries TRBV4-1 and TRBJ2-7; TRBD1 matches 9 bases. The CDR3 consists of 17 residues. Germline-derived CDR1 and CDR2 are MGHRA and YSYEKL. V shed 4 bases and J 4 bases; nucleotides not matched to a gene: 14. CDR3 DNA sequence: TGCGCCAGCAGCCTCCTTCCCCCCGGGGGACAGGGTTACGAGCAGTACTTC. Encoded protein: CASSLLPPGGQGYEQYF.

The V call is TRBV6-5, the J call TRBJ1-2; D is perhaps TRBD1 (5 bases). V lost 4 bases, J lost 7 bases, and 13 bases lay in between. Germline CDR1 reads MNHEY; CDR2 reads SVGAGI. This CDR3 has 13 residues. CDR3 region: CASSFGSGIGYTF. For the CDR3, the DNA is TGTGCCAGCAGTTTTGGGTCAGGGATTGGCTACACCTTC.

V usage is TRBV7-9 and J usage is TRBJ1-4, with TRBD1 identical over 10 bases. CDR3 length: 14 amino acids. V was pared by 5 bases and J by 8 bases, with 5 bases of the junction left unmatched. Germline CDR1 SEHNR, CDR2 FQNEAQ (reference sequence). The CDR3 loop reads CASSPGTGVEKLFF. The CDR3 DNA reads as TGTGCCAGCAGCCCCGGGACAGGGGTCGAAAAACTGTTTTTT.

The chain joins TRBV5-6 to TRBJ2-7, with D tentatively TRBD2 (5 bases). V shed 0 bases and J shed 9 bases, with 10 bases lying between them. CDR1 and CDR2 from the germline V gene are SGHDT and YYEEEE. This CDR3 has 12 residues. Here the CDR3 DNA reads TGTGCCAGCAGCTTGGGAGGGCAGCGGCAGTACTTC. It is translated as CASSLGGQRQYF. Combining the CDR3 with reference TRBV5-6 and TRBJ2-7 gives the whole variable domain DAGVTQSPTHLIKTRGQQVTLRCSPKSGHDTVSWYQQALGQGPQFIFQYYEEEERQRGNFPDRFSGHQFPNYSSELNVNALLLGDSALYLCASSLGGQRQYFGPGTRLTVT.